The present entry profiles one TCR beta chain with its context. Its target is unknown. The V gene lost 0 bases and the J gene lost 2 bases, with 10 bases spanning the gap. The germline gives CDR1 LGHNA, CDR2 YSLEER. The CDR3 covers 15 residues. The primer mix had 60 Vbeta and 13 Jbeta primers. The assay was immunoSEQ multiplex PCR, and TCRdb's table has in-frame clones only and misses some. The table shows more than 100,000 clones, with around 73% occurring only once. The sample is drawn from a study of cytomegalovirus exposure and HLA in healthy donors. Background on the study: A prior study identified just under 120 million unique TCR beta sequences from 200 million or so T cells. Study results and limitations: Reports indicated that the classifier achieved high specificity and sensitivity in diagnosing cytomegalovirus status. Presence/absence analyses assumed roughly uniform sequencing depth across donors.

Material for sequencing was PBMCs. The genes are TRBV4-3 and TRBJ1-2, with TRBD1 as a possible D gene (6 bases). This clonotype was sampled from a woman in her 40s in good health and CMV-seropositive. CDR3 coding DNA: TGCGCCAGCAGCCAAGAGTACAGGGAAAACTATGGCTACACCTTC. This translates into CASSQEYRENYGYTF.